Below, one TCR beta chain is given with its context. Its antigen is unknown. This receptor came from a mouse, so its gene names and germline sequences are mouse ones too. With the read ending 1 residue before the CDR3 end, the germline J gene is used to fill in that end. The sample originates from a study of tissue T cells after allogeneic stem cell transplantation (dated by TCRdb to about 2022). With regard to the full study: TCR beta repertoires were profiled across many tissues obtained from research autopsies of patients with and without GVHD, as well as in mouse models of GVHD. The human arm was conducted as a prospective observational study, and neither blinding nor randomization was performed. On the study overall, not on this receptor specifically: Within patients, how anatomically similar tissues were was a major factor shaping TCR repertoire composition, regardless of disease or transplant status. The study did not establish which tissue TCRs were alloreactive or antigen-specific, and some clones may have been host cells that persisted. A small and clinically heterogeneous patient cohort was studied, and sampling depth was acknowledged as a limitation. Only a few T cell clones appeared in more than one patient, yet motif-based clustering showed tissue-specific repertoire signatures that were shared between patients. In both patients and mice, T cells from blood and spleen covered only a limited part of the TCR repertoire found in tissues.

The time point label for this specimen denotes: mouse harvest day 7 after allogeneic transplant. Mouse grafts consisting of 10^7 T-cell-depleted bone marrow cells combined with 10^6 splenic CD5+ T cells were administered by tail vein injection. A major MHC-mismatch B6 (H2b) into BALB/c (H2d) model was used to model mouse GVHD, and tissues were profiled at day 7 or 14. On day 7 or 14 post-transplant, mouse tissues and retro-orbital blood were harvested with separate sterile tools for each animal, and livers were flushed before harvest. Before genomic DNA was isolated with the DNeasy Blood & Tissue Kit, mouse tissues were minced with razor blades in buffered saline. V is shortened by 0 bases, J by 7 bases, and the region joining them spans 13 bases. In the germline V gene (reference sequence), CDR1 corresponds to KGHPV and CDR2 to FQNQEV. The CDR3 runs 14 amino acids, cysteine and phenylalanine included. Of the CDR3's DNA, 39 bases were read; they are in frame from base 1.

The protocol used for the library was the immunoSEQ multiplex PCR assay. Adaptive Biotechnologies performed the TCRbeta CDR3 sequencing at survey depth and reported CDR3 sequences, V/J genes, productive frequency and template counts. Amplification of TCR beta CDR3 regions started from genomic DNA instead of RNA. The source study handled its data this way. Pairwise repertoire overlap between tissues was quantified with Jensen-Shannon divergence, where 1 means complete divergence and 0 identical. Tissues were clustered by single-linkage agglomerative hierarchical clustering of pairwise JSD values and displayed as dendrograms. GLIPH2 was applied to all patient samples using simulation_depth 1000, kmer_min_depth 3, and cdr3_length_cutoff 8, and only groups with more than two unique CDR3s were retained. In a standardized tissue-overlap score, Jaccard GLIPH-group overlap across patients was extrapolated to a standard repertoire size of 1000 clones. Linear mixed-effect models, with tissue as a fixed effect and individual as a random effect, were used to test how diversity related to clinical or experimental variables. TCRdb provides this immuneACCESS table in a form limited to in-frame rearrangements. Some clones are lacking; in checked studies, under half of them reflect an unresolved V gene, and why the rest are absent is not known. V and J calls plus clone size are reproduced from that table; the DNA served to infer D and trimming. The sample records a few thousand clones, 45% to 55% of which are singletons. The ten largest clones add up to less than 5.5% of the sample.

The chain is made from TRBV26 and TRBJ2-7, and TRBD2 may be the D gene, going by 7 matching bases. The clonotype was recovered from a female BALB/c mouse given C57BL/6 T cells with graft-versus-host disease after an allogeneic hematopoietic cell transplant. Sequences were obtained from gut tissue. CDR3 bases read: TGTGCCAGCAGTCTGTCGATAGGGGGGCACGAACAGTAC. Translation gives CASSLSIGGHEQY. The full CDR3 reads CASSLSIGGHEQYF.